This is a list of T cell receptor beta chains from one sample in a study of T cells in Graves' hyperthyroidism and ophthalmopathy. TCRdb fed the multiplex PCR reads into MiXCR, producing one record per CDR3 protein. Of approximately 330,000 distinct CDR3 sequences listed, around 23% are singletons. Material for sequencing was blood. The receptors originated from a woman aged 50 to 65 with Graves' hyperthyroidism. Both conserved end residues are part of each CDR3. D genes are given only for firm matches. Clone size is not always given. Where it is, it says once, few, many or a class for expanded clones.

cdr3_length	v_call	d_call	clone_size	j_call	cdr3_nt	cdr3_aa
17	TRBV28	TRBD2	many	TRBJ2-3	TGTGCCAGCAGTTTACCCCCCGCGGCGGGAGGGACAGATACGCAGTATTTT	CASSLPPAAGGTDTQYF
12	TRBV6-1	.	many	TRBJ2-7	TGTGCCAGCAGTGGTGGAACCTACGAGCAGTACTTC	CASSGGTYEQYF
14	TRBV28	.	many	TRBJ1-5	TGTGCCAGCAGTGGAACAGGAGTCAATCAGCCCCAGCATTTT	CASSGTGVNQPQHF
12	TRBV20-1	.	.	TRBJ2-5	TGCAGTGCATGGAGAGGGCAAGAGACCCAGTACTTC	CSAWRGQETQYF
17	TRBV5-6	.	many	TRBJ2-6	TGTGCCAGCAGCTTGGCCACCACTCTGACTGGGGCCAACGTCCTGACTTTC	CASSLATTLTGANVLTF
16	TRBV12-3/TRBV12-4	TRBD1	many	TRBJ2-1	TGTGCCAGCAGTACTGGACAGGGAAGCTCCTACAATGAGCAGTTCTTC	CASSTGQGSSYNEQFF
14	TRBV29-1	.	many	TRBJ2-6	TGCAGCGTCCGAGCAGGGGCCGGGGCCAACGTCCTGACTTTC	CSVRAGAGANVLTF
14	TRBV12-3/TRBV12-4	.	many	TRBJ1-1	TGTGCCAGCAGGCGGGTGAATTTGAACACTGAAGCTTTCTTT	CASRRVNLNTEAFF
14	TRBV12-3/TRBV12-4	.	many	TRBJ2-2	TGTGCCAGCAGTCCTCAGGGATATAGCGGGGAGCTGTTTTTT	CASSPQGYSGELFF
13	TRBV13	.	many	TRBJ1-5	TGTGCCAGCAGCTTAGGGGACCTTCAGCCCCAGCATTTT	CASSLGDLQPQHF
11	TRBV2	TRBD1	.	TRBJ1-2	TGTGCCAGCAGGGAGGGACAGGGCTACACCTTC	CASREGQGYTF
16	TRBV11-2	TRBD2	.	TRBJ2-7	TGTGCCAGCAGCGGGTGGCTAGCGGGAGTCCCCTACGAGCAGTACTTC	CASSGWLAGVPYEQYF
13	TRBV15	.	many	TRBJ2-3	TGTGCCACCAGCCCCAGCCCAGCCGATACGCAGTATTTT	CATSPSPADTQYF
13	TRBV28	.	many	TRBJ1-1	TGTGCCAGCAGTCCTAGGGGCCGGCTAGCAGCTTTCTTT	CASSPRGRLAAFF
14	TRBV27	.	many	TRBJ1-6	TGTGCCAGCAGGGGGACGGTCCCTAATTCACCCCTCCACTTT	CASRGTVPNSPLHF
14	TRBV5-6	TRBD1	many	TRBJ1-1	TGTGCCAGCGTACTACAGGGGTTATTGGATGAAGCTTTCTTT	CASVLQGLLDEAFF
15	TRBV7-3	TRBD2	few	TRBJ2-1	TGTGCCAGCAGCTCCGAAGCGGGAGTGGCCAATGAGCAGTTCTTC	CASSSEAGVANEQFF
15	TRBV28	.	.	TRBJ1-5	TGTGCCACAATGGGGCTCACCCATAGCAATCAGCCCCAGCATTTT	CATMGLTHSNQPQHF
15	TRBV5-5	.	few	TRBJ1-2	TGTGCCAGCAGCTTGGCCCCGGGTGTGGGGTTTGGCTACACCTTC	CASSLAPGVGFGYTF
16	TRBV5-1	TRBD2	few	TRBJ2-7	TGCGCCAGCAGCTTGGGCGGGGGGCTAACCTCCTACGAGCAGTACTTC	CASSLGGGLTSYEQYF
18	TRBV12-3/TRBV12-4	.	many	TRBJ2-5	TGTGCCAGCAGTTTTATAATGAGGGGGGGTGTTTCACGAGAGACCCAGTACTTC	CASSFIMRGGVSRETQYF
15	TRBV7-8	TRBD2	.	TRBJ2-7	TGTGCCAGCAGTTCGTGGAGACTAGCCCCAAGGGAGCAGTACTTC	CASSSWRLAPREQYF
16	TRBV24-1	TRBD2	.	TRBJ2-1	TGTGCCACCAGTGACCCAACGGGACTAGCCTACAATGAGCAGTTCTTC	CATSDPTGLAYNEQFF
14	TRBV5-1	TRBD1	once	TRBJ1-1	TGCGCCAGCAGCTCGGAGCCCAGGGGGCCTGAAGCTTTCTTT	CASSSEPRGPEAFF
12	TRBV3-1	.	many	TRBJ2-1	TGTGCCAGCAGTTCGTCTACGGATGAGCAGTTCTTC	CASSSSTDEQFF
15	TRBV5-8	TRBD1	many	TRBJ1-4	TGTGCCAGCAGACCTGACAGGGCGAGGAATGAAAAACTGTTTTTT	CASRPDRARNEKLFF
14	TRBV29-1	TRBD2	many	TRBJ2-1	TGCAGGCGGCGGGGGCTAGCGGGGGTGTCTGAGCAGTTCTTC	CRRRGLAGVSEQFF
17	TRBV4-2	TRBD1	few	TRBJ1-6	TGTGCCAGCAGCCAACGCCGGACAGGGGAAGAAACTTCACCCCTCCACTTT	CASSQRRTGEETSPLHF
16	TRBV10-3	TRBD2	.	TRBJ2-1	TGTGCCATCAGCGGGACTAGCGGAGAGGCCTACAATGAGCAGTTCTTC	CAISGTSGEAYNEQFF
14	TRBV12-3/TRBV12-4	TRBD2	many	TRBJ2-2	TGTGCCAGCGGTAGCGGGAGGGGCACCGGGGAGCTGTTTTTT	CASGSGRGTGELFF
15	TRBV27	TRBD1	many	TRBJ1-1	TGTGCCAGCAGTTCACAGGGGGCGCAGGGAAGGCAAGCTTTCTTT	CASSSQGAQGRQAFF
13	TRBV28	.	many	TRBJ2-5	TGTGCCAGCAGAGGGGGAGGACGGGAGACCCAGTACTTC	CASRGGGRETQYF